The present T cell receptor (beta chain) was sequenced within a study of beta chain features in type 1 diabetes. Roughly 100 mL of blood, on average, came from one heparinised draw per donor. Sorting with CD45RO/CCR7/CD25/CD127/CD95/CD27 yielded naive, central memory, regulatory and stem-like memory CD4+ cells. On this clone itself: No antigen is known for it.

Since all of the isolated RNA was reverse transcribed, expressed TCRB transcripts were what got sequenced. The method was immunoSEQ multiplex PCR; TCRdb's version includes in-frame clones alone and lacks a portion of them. The sample records 200,000 to 250,000 clones, approximately 15% being singletons. Trimming at V came to 6 bases and at J to 4 bases, leaving 7 bases not matched to a gene. Looked up from germline, CDR1 is MNHEY and CDR2 is SVGAGI. This CDR3 has 15 amino acids. The study, taken as a whole, reports: Moderately but significantly shorter TCRB CDR3s were found in Type 1 diabetes patients in all four CD4+ subsets. Patients with type 1 diabetes carried fewer insertions and had more deletions at their VDJ junctions.

The source material was naive CD4+ T cells from blood. The receptor was isolated from a man aged 25-40 years with type 1 diabetes. This chain connects TRBV6-5 to TRBJ2-5; 11 bases are shared with TRBD2. The CDR3, as DNA: TGTGCCAGCAGCGCAAGACTAGCGGGACGAGAGACCCAGTACTTC. Translation gives CASSARLAGRETQYF.